This record looks at one T cell receptor beta chain sequence and its context. The data are from a study of blood T cell repertoires in COVID-19. On the study more broadly: From T cells, B-cell-depleted T cells, or PBMCs came the material, which was cDNA or gDNA.

Authors' data handling: Cell counts per sample came from amplifying reference gene primers. Some clones are missing from TCRdb's copy, which holds only in-frame ones; the method was immunoSEQ multiplex PCR. The DNA was the basis for D and trimming; V, J and clone size are from that table. The sample comprises around 100,000 clones, 75% to 90% of which are singletons, and about 1.7% rests with the top ten. The V gene's germline CDR1 is LNHDA and CDR2 SQIVND (reference sequence). The CDR3 extends over 15 amino acids. Trimming removed 2 bases at V and 6 bases at J, with 16 bases between. The clonotype originates from a man at least 80 years old with acute or convalescent COVID-19. Sequencing was carried out using peripheral blood. The chain employs TRBV19 and TRBJ1-2; a weak D match, TRBD1 (6 bases). CDR3 nucleotide sequence: TGTGCCAGTAGTATAAACGGTGGCAGGGGTGATGGCTACACCTTC. Protein product: CASSINGGRGDGYTF.